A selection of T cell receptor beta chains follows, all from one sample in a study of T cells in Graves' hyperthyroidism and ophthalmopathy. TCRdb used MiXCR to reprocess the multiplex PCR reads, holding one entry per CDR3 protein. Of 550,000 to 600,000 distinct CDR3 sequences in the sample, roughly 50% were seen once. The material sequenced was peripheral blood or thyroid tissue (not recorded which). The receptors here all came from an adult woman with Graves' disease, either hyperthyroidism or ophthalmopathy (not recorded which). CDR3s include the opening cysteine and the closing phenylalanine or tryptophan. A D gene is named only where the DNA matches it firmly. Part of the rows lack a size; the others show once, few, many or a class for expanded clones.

cdr3_aa: CASAYRQGPYTGELFF; cdr3_nt: TGTGCCAGCGCCTATAGACAGGGGCCTTACACCGGGGAGCTGTTTTTT; d_call: TRBD1; cdr3_length: 16; clone_size: NA; v_call: TRBV7-2; j_call: TRBJ2-2
cdr3_aa: CASSHGWDSYEQYF; cdr3_nt: TGCGCCAGCAGCCACGGTTGGGATTCCTACGAGCAGTACTTC; d_call: NA; cdr3_length: 14; clone_size: many; v_call: TRBV5-1; j_call: TRBJ2-7
cdr3_aa: CSASGGNTGELFF; cdr3_nt: TGCAGTGCTAGCGGAGGGAACACCGGGGAGCTGTTTTTT; d_call: NA; cdr3_length: 13; clone_size: many; v_call: TRBV20-1; j_call: TRBJ2-2
cdr3_aa: CASSTQGVGYEQYF; cdr3_nt: TGTGCCAGCAGCACACAGGGGGTGGGGTACGAGCAGTACTTC; d_call: TRBD1; cdr3_length: 14; clone_size: NA; v_call: TRBV7-9; j_call: TRBJ2-7
cdr3_aa: CASSLGQRAIPLHF; cdr3_nt: TGTGCCAGCAGCTTAGGCCAGAGGGCGATCCCCCTCCACTTT; d_call: NA; cdr3_length: 14; clone_size: NA; v_call: TRBV7-2; j_call: TRBJ1-6
cdr3_aa: CASSGGGRGNSPLHF; cdr3_nt: TGTGCCAGCAGCGGGGGAGGACGGGGGAACTCACCCCTCCACTTT; d_call: NA; cdr3_length: 15; clone_size: NA; v_call: TRBV7-2; j_call: TRBJ1-6
cdr3_aa: CASSPSRRNQPQHF; cdr3_nt: TGTGCCAGCAGCCCATCACGGCGGAATCAGCCCCAGCATTTT; d_call: NA; cdr3_length: 14; clone_size: many; v_call: TRBV28; j_call: TRBJ1-5
cdr3_aa: CSARDQGPYNSPLHF; cdr3_nt: TGCAGTGCTAGAGATCAGGGGCCCTATAATTCACCCCTCCACTTT; d_call: NA; cdr3_length: 15; clone_size: NA; v_call: TRBV20-1; j_call: TRBJ1-6
cdr3_aa: CASSMGGPEAFF; cdr3_nt: TGCGCCAGCAGCATGGGGGGGCCCGAAGCTTTCTTT; d_call: NA; cdr3_length: 12; clone_size: NA; v_call: TRBV5-1; j_call: TRBJ1-1
cdr3_aa: CASSPRTVSDTQYF; cdr3_nt: TGTGCCAGCAGTCCACGTACGGTTTCGGATACGCAGTATTTT; d_call: NA; cdr3_length: 14; clone_size: NA; v_call: TRBV2; j_call: TRBJ2-3
cdr3_aa: CASSLKDGDKSNYGYTF; cdr3_nt: TGTGCCAGCAGCTTGAAGGACGGAGACAAATCAAACTATGGCTACACCTTC; d_call: NA; cdr3_length: 17; clone_size: many; v_call: TRBV7-3; j_call: TRBJ1-2
cdr3_aa: CASSLSSGSSGANVLTF; cdr3_nt: TGTGCCAGCAGCTTGTCTAGCGGTTCCTCTGGGGCCAACGTCCTGACTTTC; d_call: TRBD2; cdr3_length: 17; clone_size: once; v_call: TRBV7-6; j_call: TRBJ2-6